This record looks at one TCR beta chain sequence and its context. No antigen is known for it. Use of 60 Vbeta and 13 Jbeta primers characterized the PCR. The protocol was immunoSEQ multiplex PCR, while the TCRdb copy is restricted to in-frame clones and leaves out a portion. The table includes 150,000 to 200,000 clones, about 77% detected once. V lost 5 bases and J lost 1; bases outside the gene matches: 2. This CDR3 contains 14 residues. The germline gives CDR1 MDHEN, CDR2 SYDVKM. The data were taken from a study of cytomegalovirus exposure and HLA in healthy donors. As for the study in general: When over 300 donors were genotyped, approximately 81% of them were found to fall in the Caucasian-associated ancestry cluster. The study's findings and limits: Differences between HLA loci emerged in a later analysis of TCR association rates, with DRB1 most and HLA-C fewest.

This TCR was sampled from a man in his late teens or twenties in good health and CMV-seropositive. The sample taken for sequencing was PBMCs. The gene calls are TRBV28 and TRBJ2-7, with 10 nucleotides matching TRBD2. The CDR3 reads CASSETSGSYEQYF. The CDR3 DNA follows: TGTGCCAGCAGTGAGACTAGCGGGTCCTACGAGCAGTACTTC. The variable domain in full, with the rest retrieved from reference TRBV28 and TRBJ2-7, is DVKVTQSSRYLVKRTGEKVFLECVQDMDHENMFWYRQDPGLGLRLIYFSYDVKMKEKGDIPEGYSVSREKKERFSLILESASTNQTSMYLCASSETSGSYEQYFGPGTRLTVT.